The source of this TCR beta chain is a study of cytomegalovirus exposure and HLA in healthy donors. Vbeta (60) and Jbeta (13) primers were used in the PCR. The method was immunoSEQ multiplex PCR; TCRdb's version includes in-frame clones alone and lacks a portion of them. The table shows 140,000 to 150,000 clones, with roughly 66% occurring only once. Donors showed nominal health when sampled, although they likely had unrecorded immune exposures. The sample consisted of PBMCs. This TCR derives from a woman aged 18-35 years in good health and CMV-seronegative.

The CDR3: CASSLQGSTEAFF. DNA for the CDR3: TGTGCCAGCAGCTTACAGGGATCCACTGAAGCTTTCTTT. This rearrangement joins TRBV2 to TRBJ1-1, with D possibly TRBD1 on 6 matching bases. The length of the CDR3 is 13 residues. Trimming shortened V by 6 bases and J by 4 bases, and 12 bases separated the two germline ends. Germline values: CDR1 SNHLY, CDR2 FYNNEI.